This T cell receptor beta chain is from a study of cytomegalovirus exposure and HLA in healthy donors. Study-wide context: HLA-typed donors were the source of about 85 million unique TCRs, which an early data release held. Study-wide results and limits: Common viral pathogens were later found to be apparently linked to several of the most significant clusters. In vitro work confirmed that a few CMV-associated chains recognize CMV antigens. Earlier analysis looked at TCR beta V segments, and most were productive about 90% or about 30% of the time.

13 Jbeta primers and 60 Vbeta primers were used for the PCR. The data were produced by immunoSEQ multiplex PCR, yet TCRdb's version contains in-frame clones alone and is incomplete. Of under 130,000 clones listed, about 69% are singletons. Germline V gene data show CDR1 as SQVTM and CDR2 as ANQGSEA. The CDR3 loop spans 16 amino acids. The ends lost 7 bases at V and 1 base at J; junction bases unmatched: 9. Turning to this clone: Its antigen is not identified.

The chain combines TRBV29-1 with TRBJ2-1; 11 bases line up with TRBD2. The origin of this receptor is a man between 35 and 55 years old in good health and CMV-seronegative. Sequencing used PBMCs. The CDR3 bases are TGCAGCGCCCCGACTAGCGGGGAGAGGTCCTACAATGAGCAGTTCTTC. Translation gives CSAPTSGERSYNEQFF.